This T cell receptor (beta chain) is from a study of T cell changes during pregnancy in multiple sclerosis. This clone appeared once. Here immunoSEQ multiplex PCR was the method, and the copy in TCRdb shows in-frame clones only, minus some. Here the sample spans roughly 30,000 clones, approximately 89% being singletons. The V and J ends lost 4 bases and 0 bases respectively, with 6 bases between them. The germline gives CDR1 LGHNT, CDR2 FRNRAP. CDR3 size: 14 residues. Specimen: CD8+ T cells from peripheral blood mononuclear cells, collected in the first trimester of pregnancy. V is TRBV12-5 and J is TRBJ1-4, with D tentatively TRBD1 (5 bases). This TCR was sampled from a female donor with multiple sclerosis, enrolled in a pregnancy study. This CDR3 reads CASGWTTTNEKLFF. CDR3 sequence (DNA): TGTGCTAGTGGTTGGACAACAACTAATGAAAAACTGTTTTTT.